These 16 T cell receptor beta chains were sequenced from one sample in a study of T cells in tumors after PD-1 blockade (dated by TCRdb to about 2019). The library was produced with the immunoSEQ multiplex PCR assay. This immuneACCESS table, as held by TCRdb, lists in-frame sequences with V and J called but not all clones. Of the missing ones, under half trace to an unresolved V gene in checked studies; the others have no known cause. The sample includes fewer than 15,000 clones, with less than 65% observed a single time. Together, the top ten hold around 17% of the sample. The time point label, as the study defines it: before anti-PD-1 therapy. Sequenced material: tumor tissue, taken before anti-PD-1 treatment. The receptors derive from a human donor with basal cell carcinoma.

V usage is TRBV20-1 and J usage is TRBJ2-1; D gene unclear. Trimming removed 3 bases from V and 9 bases from J, with 15 bases in between. The CDR3 has 13 amino acids. Germline V gene lookup returns CDR1 DFQATT and CDR2 SNEGSKA (reference sequence). CDR3: CSASSPFAAEQFF. CDR3 coding DNA: TGCAGTGCTAGTAGTCCCTTCGCAGCTGAGCAGTTCTTC.

In nucleotides, the CDR3 is TGTGCCAGCAGTGAAATCCGGGGGCCGGGTGGGGAGCTGTTTTTT. It yields the protein CASSEIRGPGGELFF. V usage is TRBV6-1 and J usage is TRBJ2-2; D is tentatively TRBD1 or TRBD2 (6 bases each). The CDR3 covers 15 residues. The germline V gene has CDR1 MNHNS and CDR2 SASEGT. With 2 bases removed from V and 8 bases from J, the gap between germline ends came to 15 bases.

This chain joins TRBV7-2 and TRBJ2-7, with D uncertain. The V end was cut by 5 bases, the J end by 3 bases, with 8 bases between. Germline V gives CDR1 SGHTA, CDR2 FQGNSA. The CDR3 has 12 residues. The CDR3 sequence is CASSNIHYEQYF. The CDR3 bases are TGTGCCAGCAGCAATATACACTACGAGCAGTACTTC.

This clone turned up a few times. The CDR3 region is CATSDPRANYGYTF. Written as DNA, the CDR3 is TGTGCCACCAGTGATCCTCGCGCTAACTATGGCTACACCTTC. This chain connects TRBV24-1 to TRBJ1-2; D remains unclear. Per the germline V gene, CDR1 is KGHDR and CDR2 is SFDVKD. The CDR3 is 14 amino acids. V was pared by 3 bases and J by 0 bases, with 7 bases between.

There are a few counts of this clone. This chain uses TRBV10-1 with TRBJ2-4; 7 bases line up with TRBD2. CDR1 and CDR2 (germline): WNHNN, SYGVQD (reference sequence). V gave up 0 bases and J gave up 3 bases; unmatched junction bases: 5. There are 16 residues in the CDR3. The CDR3 spells CASSESTGGGKNIQYF. CDR3 sequence (DNA): TGCGCCAGCAGTGAGTCTACGGGGGGAGGCAAAAACATTCAGTACTTC.

The J gene is TRBJ1-1, the V gene TRBV3-1 (or the pseudogene TRBV3-2); D unresolved. Germline V gene data show CDR1 as LGHDT and CDR2 as YNNKEL (reference sequence). Trimming pared 4 bases from V and 1 base from J, leaving 7 bases between. The CDR3 is 13 residues long. The DNA of the CDR3 is TGTGCCAGCAGCCTACGAGGGAACACTGAAGCTTTCTTT. Amino acid sequence: CASSLRGNTEAFF.

The rearrangement joins TRBV9 to TRBJ2-2, with 7 nucleotides matching TRBD2. Germline lookup yields CDR1 SGDLS and CDR2 YYNGEE. V dropped 4 bases and J dropped 5; count of bases not matched to a gene: 11. The CDR3 is 16 amino acids. The CDR3 bases are TGTGCCAGCAGCTCTACGGGACTAACTACGACCGGGGAGCTGTTTTTT. As protein: CASSSTGLTTTGELFF.

V is TRBV10-1 and J is TRBJ2-3, with 12 positions matching TRBD2. This CDR3 region has 17 residues. V lost 3 bases and J lost 1; bases outside the gene matches: 5. CDR1 is WNHNN, CDR2 SYGVQD, per germline (reference sequence). CDR3 in amino acids: CASSDVTSGSRTDTQYF. Here the CDR3 DNA reads TGCGCCAGCAGTGATGTGACTAGCGGGAGCCGCACAGATACGCAGTATTTT.

The chain employs TRBV7-6 and TRBJ1-1, with D maybe TRBD1 (6 bases). CDR1 and CDR2 (germline): SGHVS, FNYEAQ. CDR3 size: 18 residues. V was shortened by 1 base and J by 6 bases, with 24 bases between the two germline ends. The CDR3 DNA is TGTGCCAGCAGCTTAGATATTCCAGGGGACGGGGCTTTTTCTGAAGCTTTCTTT. Translation: CASSLDIPGDGAFSEAFF.

This chain joins TRBV5-4 and TRBJ2-1; the match to TRBD2 covers 9 bases. Trimming at V came to 1 base and at J to 4 bases, leaving 3 bases not matched to a gene. The CDR3 runs 15 residues. Looked up from germline, CDR1 is SGHNT and CDR2 is YYREEE (reference sequence). This CDR3 is CASSLYLAGYNEQFF. CDR3 DNA sequence: TGTGCCAGCAGCTTGTACCTAGCGGGGTACAATGAGCAGTTCTTC.

The CDR3 DNA reads as TGTGCCAGCAGTCACCCGGGTGGAGTCGGCGGGGAGCTGTTTTTT. Encoded protein: CASSHPGGVGGELFF. The rearrangement links TRBV7-6 to TRBJ2-2; D unresolved. V lost 6 bases and J 7 bases, leaving 18 bases between the germline ends. CDR3 size: 15 residues. Germline V gene data show CDR1 as SGHVS and CDR2 as FNYEAQ.

The chain has TRBV6-4 and TRBJ2-1, with unresolved D. The length of the CDR3 is 15 residues. V was cut by 3 bases and J by 5 bases, with 14 bases left in between. In germline, CDR1 is MRHNA, CDR2 SNTAGT. The CDR3 sequence is CASSDGRRPNNEQFF. The CDR3 DNA reads TGTGCCAGCAGTGATGGCAGGCGACCTAACAATGAGCAGTTCTTC.

In regard to this clone: Other DNA sequences in this specimen translate into the identical CDR3. V and J are TRBV19 and TRBJ2-5, with D perhaps matching TRBD1 (6 bases). This CDR3 region has 14 residues. Germline values: CDR1 LNHDA, CDR2 SQIVND (reference sequence). With 9 bases removed from V and 4 bases from J, the gap between germline ends came to 18 bases. The CDR3 region is CASSLWQGLETQYF. In nucleotides, the CDR3 is TGTGCCAGCAGTCTATGGCAGGGGTTAGAGACCCAGTACTTC.

The chain carries TRBV9 and TRBJ1-4, with D unresolved. The CDR3 has 16 amino acids. Germline V lookup: CDR1 SGDLS, CDR2 YYNGEE. V lost 4 bases, J lost 8 bases, and 21 bases lay in between. In DNA, the CDR3 is TGTGCCAGCAGCCCCCAAATGGACCCCGGTCGGGAAAAACTGTTTTTT. Residues: CASSPQMDPGREKLFF.

The chain couples TRBV24-1 to TRBJ2-7; D may be TRBD1 or TRBD2 (5 bases each). Germline assignment: CDR1 KGHDR and CDR2 SFDVKD. Trimming took 2 bases from V and 5 from J, leaving 9 bases between them. This CDR3 has 13 amino acids. The CDR3 DNA reads as TGTGCCACCAGTGATTCGCCGGGGCACGAGCAGTACTTC. Translated: CATSDSPGHEQYF.

This chain connects TRBV9 to TRBJ2-3; tentatively, D is TRBD1 or TRBD2 (5 bases each). CDR1 SGDLS and CDR2 YYNGEE come from the germline V gene. The CDR3 length is 15 residues. V was trimmed by 5 bases and J by 0 bases, leaving 13 bases between them. CDR3: CASSSGLFSTDTQYF. The CDR3 coding sequence is TGTGCCAGCAGTTCGGGGCTGTTTAGCACAGATACGCAGTATTTT.